These 7 T cell receptor beta chains were sequenced from one sample in a study of cytomegalovirus exposure and HLA in healthy donors. This PCR relied on a set of 60 Vbeta primers and 13 Jbeta primers. Libraries were prepared by immunoSEQ multiplex PCR; TCRdb keeps only in-frame clonotypes and omits some of them. This table holds roughly 120,000 clones, 82% found once. Material for sequencing was PBMCs. The receptor source for this set is a woman aged 18-30 years in good health and CMV-seronegative.

The chain couples TRBV2 to TRBJ1-4, with TRBD1 matching 9 bases. The CDR3 spans 15 residues. The junction had 7 bases not matched to a gene; V was cut back by 3 bases and J by 8 bases. CDR1 and CDR2 (germline): SNHLY, FYNNEI. In DNA form, the CDR3 reads TGTGCCAGCAGTGATAGGACAGGGGTAGGAGAAAAACTGTTTTTT. Translated: CASSDRTGVGEKLFF.

This chain joins TRBV28 and TRBJ2-7, with 8 bases matching TRBD2. CDR3 length equals 16 residues. From germline, CDR1 is MDHEN and CDR2 SYDVKM. Trimming removed 2 bases from V and 4 bases from J; junction bases left unmatched: 10. The CDR3, as DNA: TGTGCCAGCAGTTTACCACCGGCTAGCGGGTCTTACGAGCAGTACTTC. Encoded protein: CASSLPPASGSYEQYF.

The chain recombines TRBV5-6 with TRBJ2-5; 10 positions match TRBD2. This CDR3 has 15 amino acids. The ends lost 4 bases at V and 2 bases at J; junction bases unmatched: 5. Germline-derived CDR1 and CDR2 are SGHDT and YYEEEE. CDR3 loop: CASSLGLAVQETQYF. The CDR3 DNA reads as TGTGCCAGCAGCCTAGGACTAGCGGTGCAAGAGACCCAGTACTTC.

V is TRBV30 and J is TRBJ2-1; 9 bases fit TRBD1. J was trimmed by 7 bases and V by 4 bases; bases with no gene match: 17. This CDR3 has 17 residues. CDR1 is GTSNPN, CDR2 SVGIG, per germline (reference sequence). The CDR3 is CAWNRMPPGTGLNEQFF. In DNA, the CDR3 is TGTGCCTGGAATCGAATGCCCCCCGGGACAGGGCTGAATGAGCAGTTCTTC.

V usage is TRBV18 and J usage is TRBJ1-6; 8 nucleotides match TRBD1. The CDR3 loop spans 14 amino acids. Germline V gives CDR1 KGHSH, CDR2 LQKENI. V was pared by 6 bases and J by 6 bases, with 4 bases of the junction left unmatched. The DNA for the CDR3 is TGTGCCAGCTCCCCGGGACAGGCTAATTCACCCCTCCACTTT. It yields the protein CASSPGQANSPLHF.

This clone has a single count. Because the CDR3 is missing its conserved closing phenylalanine or tryptophan, this is likely a read error. The limits of the CDR3 on the DNA are not certain, so only TCRdb's listed CDR3 is given. The V call is TRBV29-1, the J call TRBJ1-3; the table's D call of TRBD1 was not tested on the DNA. Germline CDR1 and CDR2: SQVTM and ANQGSEA. Counting both end residues, the CDR3 totals 8 amino acids. CDR3 protein: CSVGTGLV.

This sequence joins TRBV2 and TRBJ2-7; possibly TRBD1 for D (6 bases). The length of the CDR3 is 16 residues. Per the germline V gene, CDR1 is SNHLY and CDR2 is FYNNEI. The V and J ends lost 4 bases and 2 bases respectively, with 18 bases between them. CDR3 sequence (DNA): TGTGCCAGCAGTGCCTCTGAGGGGGATTGGCCCTACGAGCAGTACTTC. This gives the protein CASSASEGDWPYEQYF.